Below, 10 T cell receptor beta chains from the same sample are listed, as sequenced in a study of post-analysis software for immune sequencing data. No antigen is known for these receptors. Study-level points and caveats: Four or five TRBV segments were more frequent in patients than controls; TRBV5-6, TRBV5-1 and TRBV20-1 belonged to this group.

Incorporated into the TCR beta cDNA libraries were unique molecular identifiers, which served to reduce PCR and sequencing biases. MiXCR, run by TCRdb on the PCR reads, gives a single entry per CDR3 protein. The sample carries 170,000 or so distinct CDR3 sequences, 30% recorded once. Input material: blood. The receptors derive from a girl aged 10-17 years with multiple sclerosis.

On this clonotype itself: Since a much larger clone is just one base distant, this may be a read error. The J gene is TRBJ2-5, the V gene TRBV9, with 13 bases that match TRBD2. V shed 4 bases and J 11 bases; nucleotides not matched to a gene: 11. The germline CDR1 and CDR2 sequences are SGDLS and YYNGEE. CDR3 length: 15 amino acids. The CDR3 protein is CASSPGLAGEREQYF. CDR3 coding DNA: TGTGCCAGCAGCCCAGGACTAGCGGGAGAACGGGAGCAGTACTTC. Based on the CDR3 plus reference TRBV9 and TRBJ2-5, the full variable domain is DSGVTQTPKHLITATGQRVTLRCSPRSGDLSVYWYQQSLDQGLQFLIQYYNGEERAKGNILERFSAQQFPDLHSELNLSSLELGDSALYFCASSPGLAGEREQYFGPGTRLLVL.

The rearrangement joins TRBV5-1 to TRBJ2-1, with D unresolved. The CDR3 is 15 amino acids. Trimming pared 6 bases from V and 7 bases from J, leaving 20 bases between. Looked up from germline, CDR1 is SGHRS and CDR2 is YFSETQ. The CDR3 sequence is CASNLVYQAKNEQFF. CDR3 DNA sequence: TGCGCCAGCAACTTAGTTTACCAAGCCAAAAATGAGCAGTTCTTC.

On this clonotype itself: A much larger clone lies one base from this, so it may be a read error. The J gene is TRBJ2-1, the V gene TRBV7-9; D unresolved. This CDR3 is 16 amino acids long. Germline CDR1 is SEHNR and CDR2 is FQNEAQ (reference sequence). The CDR3 coding sequence is TGTGCCCGCAGCCTATTGGGCAGTCCCCCACACAATGAGCAGTTCTTC. Translation: CARSLLGSPPHNEQFF.

The chain links TRBV18 to TRBJ2-7; D tentatively reads TRBD1 or TRBD2 (5 bases each). The V end lost 6 bases, the J end lost 0 bases, and 9 bases lay between the germline ends. Germline CDR1 and CDR2: KGHSH and LQKENI. CDR3 length: 13 residues. This CDR3 is CASSRDDSYEQYF. The CDR3 coding sequence is TGTGCCAGCTCCCGGGACGACTCCTACGAGCAGTACTTC.

Regarding this clonotype: This may arise from a read error, as a much more abundant clone is one base away. V gene TRBV6-5 combines with J gene TRBJ1-1; possible D gene TRBD1, 5 bases. The CDR3 consists of 13 residues. CDR1 is MNHEY, CDR2 SVGAGI, per germline. The CDR3 coding sequence is TGTGCCGGCAGCGGACATTTGAACACTGAAGCTTTCTTT. As protein: CAGSGHLNTEAFF.

The J gene is TRBJ1-5, the V gene TRBV4-3, with 9 nucleotides matching TRBD1. Germline loops: CDR1 LGHNA, CDR2 YSLEER. CDR3 length equals 16 residues. V shed 3 bases, J shed 6 bases, and the junction held 9 bases outside the gene matches. Written as DNA, the CDR3 is TGCGCCAGCAGCCAGGAGACAGGGGGAGTGAGTCAGCCCCAGCATTTT. Translation: CASSQETGGVSQPQHF.

The V gene is TRBV6-6, the J gene TRBJ2-7, with 9 bases matching TRBD1. The DNA matches TRBJ2-4 better at its end, which makes the J call doubtful. Germline assignment: CDR1 MNHNY and CDR2 SVGAGI (reference sequence). The CDR3 loop spans 13 amino acids. The CDR3 region has the DNA TGTGCCGCACAGGGGGCCAATTTAAACATTCAGTACTTC. Translating gives CAAQGANLNIQYF.

The sample holds many counts of this clonotype. The rearrangement uses TRBV29-1 and TRBJ2-7; TRBD2 aligns across 7 bases. The V segment lost 8 bases and the J segment 4 bases; nucleotides outside the gene matches: 11. CDR1 SQVTM and CDR2 ANQGSEA come from the germline V gene. The CDR3 is made up of 13 amino acids. In DNA form, the CDR3 reads TGCAGCCACTCAAACGGGGGGATTTACGAGCAGTACTTC. This gives the protein CSHSNGGIYEQYF.

The sample holds a few counts of this clonotype. The chain employs TRBV6-5 and TRBJ2-7; 13 bases fit TRBD2. CDR1 and CDR2 from the germline V gene are MNHEY and SVGAGI. Unmatched junction bases numbered 12, after V lost 1 base and J lost 3 bases. CDR3 length equals 19 residues. The CDR3 bases are TGTGCCAGCAGTTACTTAACTAGCGGGAGGGCCGGGGCTTGCTACGAGCAGTACTTC. It translates to CASSYLTSGRAGACYEQYF.

At least ten counts were recorded for this clonotype. This CDR3 is CASTQGGNTEAFF. The CDR3 bases are TGTGCCAGCACCCAAGGAGGGAACACTGAAGCTTTCTTT. This chain uses TRBV12-3 or TRBV12-4 with TRBJ1-1; D unclear. CDR3 size: 13 residues. Deletions cut 7 bases from V and 1 base from J, with 10 bases between.